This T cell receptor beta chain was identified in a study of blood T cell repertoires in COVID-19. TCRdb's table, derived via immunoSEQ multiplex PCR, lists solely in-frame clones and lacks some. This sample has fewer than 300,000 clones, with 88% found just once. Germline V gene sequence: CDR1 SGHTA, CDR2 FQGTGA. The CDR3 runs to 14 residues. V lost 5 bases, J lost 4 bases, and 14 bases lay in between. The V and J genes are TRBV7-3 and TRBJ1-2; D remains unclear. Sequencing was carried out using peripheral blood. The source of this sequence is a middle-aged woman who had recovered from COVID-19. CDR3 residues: CASSPSGGTYGYTF. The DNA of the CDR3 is TGTGCCAGCAGCCCCTCGGGAGGCACCTATGGCTACACCTTC. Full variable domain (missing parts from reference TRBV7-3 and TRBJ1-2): GAGVSQTPSNKVTEKGKYVELRCDPISGHTALYWYRQSLGQGPEFLIYFQGTGAADDSGLPNDRFFAVRPEGSVSTLKIQRTERGDSAVYLCASSPSGGTYGYTFGSGTRLTVV.